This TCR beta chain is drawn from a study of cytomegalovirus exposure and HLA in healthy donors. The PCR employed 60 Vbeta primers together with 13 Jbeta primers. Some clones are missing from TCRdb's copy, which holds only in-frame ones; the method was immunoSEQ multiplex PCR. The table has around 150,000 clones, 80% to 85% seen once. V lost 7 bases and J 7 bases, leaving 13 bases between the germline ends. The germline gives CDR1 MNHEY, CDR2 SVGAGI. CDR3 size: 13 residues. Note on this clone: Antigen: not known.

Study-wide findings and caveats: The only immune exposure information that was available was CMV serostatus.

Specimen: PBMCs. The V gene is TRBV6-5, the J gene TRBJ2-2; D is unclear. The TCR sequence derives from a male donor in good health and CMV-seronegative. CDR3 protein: CASTPVVGGELFF. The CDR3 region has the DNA TGTGCCAGCACCCCAGTGGTTGGCGGGGAGCTGTTTTTT.